This T cell receptor beta chain derives from a study of shared clonotypes between healthy human individuals (dated by TCRdb to about 2020). About the full investigation: The cohort included a few men and a couple of women between 18 and 49 years of age. Leukapheresis yielded between about 0.94 and 10 billion PBMCs per donor. Blood TCR repertoires of about five healthy adults were deeply sequenced to estimate repertoire size and the extent of clonotype sharing between individuals. Different laboratories and diverse techniques were used to prepare libraries and sequence TCR repertoires, to increase sequencing depth and limit assay-specific biases. Per donor, three plates each were used for CD4 naive and CD4 memory, two for CD8 naive, and one for CD8 memory. Results and caveats for the whole study, not just this receptor: Pairwise subsampling indicated that sequencing depth was expected to affect the degree of clonotype sharing among donors. Incomplete sequencing was indicated by rarefaction of sorted-subset datasets, despite the large sequencing depth. Sampling was limited to blood, and TCR repertoires in tissue likely differ from TCR repertoires in blood. Compared with non-shared clonotypes, clonotypes shared by all four sorted-subset donors had higher generation probabilities. Sharing across a few donors was observed for around 5% of naive CD4, 3.5% of naive CD8, over 2% of memory CD4, and approximately 0.41% of memory CD8 clonotypes. The small number of donors limited the genetic and exposure-history diversity represented. Larger estimated clonotype richness was generally found for naive subsets than for memory subsets.

TCR CDR3 regions were amplified from genomic DNA by multiplex PCR using the deep immunoSEQ assay. Extracted genomic DNA from each cell subset was spread evenly across all wells of several immunoSEQ 96-well plates, with each plate serving as a replicate. Each replicate PCR for sorted subsets received around 210 ng genomic DNA, equal to some 32,000 T cell genomes. Purified libraries were measured with a Qubit 3.0 fluorometer, size-checked on a Bioanalyzer 2100, and measured again with the KAPA Library Quantification kit. Every immunoSEQ 96-well plate was sequenced on a dedicated single-read 150-cycle Illumina NextSeq 550 flow cell. Concerning the study's data processing: Because the immunoSEQ output included only junctional sequences and no quality scores, the filtering could not be the same as the filtering used for full-length reads. Sequences were annotated with PyIR, a Python wrapper for IgBLAST v1.9, and V/J genes and CDR3 were assigned using IMGT germline references. Reads were removed for weak V/J assignments (E-value above 1e-6), missing CDR3, stop codons, out-of-frame junctions, or ambiguous translated residues. A V3J clonotype was defined by an identical inferred V gene, J gene, and CDR3 amino acid sequence. To compute the percentage overlap between repertoires, the number of shared unique clonotypes was divided by the size of the smaller repertoire. Repertoire richness was assessed with RTK rarefaction, the Chao1 estimator, and Recon v2.1 estimates of unobserved clonotypes. For all TCRbeta clonotypes obtained by the gDNA method from a few donors, generation probabilities were computed with OLGA. This immuneACCESS table, as held by TCRdb, lists in-frame sequences with V and J called but not all clones. Of the missing ones, under half trace to an unresolved V gene in checked studies; the others have no known cause. Clone size and the V and J calls come from that table; the DNA yielded D and trimming. The sample table contains 2 million to 2.5 million clones; only one count was recorded for roughly 93% of them. Roughly 0.36% of the sample goes to the ten largest clones.

This clone was detected once. It lacks a known antigen. Base quality data are lacking; no much larger clone is found one base away. The donors were healthy, HIV-negative adults with no recently reported acute infections or vaccinations. Every donor was a Caucasian adult living in Nashville, Tennessee, USA. CD4+ T cells were enriched through magnetic negative selection, after which naive cells were positively selected on CD45RA and the remaining negative fraction served as the memory subset. Blood was obtained by leukapheresis, after which PBMCs were separated by Ficoll-Histopaque density gradient centrifugation and cryopreserved in liquid nitrogen vapor phase. Analytical flow cytometry was used to check the purity and quantity of each magnetically sorted T cell population. Each sorted fraction had its genomic DNA isolated and then quantified by UV absorbance on a Nanodrop 2000c. Looking up the germline V gene yields CDR1 LGHNA and CDR2 YNFKEQ. At the junction V is shortened by 0 bases and J by 12 bases, with 15 bases in between. The CDR3 covers 14 residues, taking in both the cysteine and the phenylalanine. Of the read, only the CDR3 DNA is kept; its 42 bases are in frame from base 1.

Material: naive CD4+ T cells from PBMCs. The cell subset or site label, read with the paper, signifies: CD45RA+ positively selected. This receptor was taken from a man between 18 and 29 years old in good health. Some clones in this sample may be carry-over from other donors' samples. The chain was built from TRBV4-2 and TRBJ2-1; perhaps TRBD2 is the D gene, with 6 bases matching. The DNA reads TGTGCCAGCAGCCAAGAGGTCGTCGGGAGCGGGCAGTTCTTC. This translates into CASSQEVVGSGQFF.